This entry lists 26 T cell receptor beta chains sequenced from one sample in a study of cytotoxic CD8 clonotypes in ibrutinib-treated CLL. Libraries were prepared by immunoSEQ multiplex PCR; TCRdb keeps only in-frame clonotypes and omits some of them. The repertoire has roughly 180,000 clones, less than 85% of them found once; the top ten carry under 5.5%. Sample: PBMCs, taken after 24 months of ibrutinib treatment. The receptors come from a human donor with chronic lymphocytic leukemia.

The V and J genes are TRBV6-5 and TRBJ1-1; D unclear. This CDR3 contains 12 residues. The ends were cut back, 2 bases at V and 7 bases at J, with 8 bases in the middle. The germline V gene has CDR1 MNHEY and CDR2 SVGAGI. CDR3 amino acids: CASSYRGLEAFF. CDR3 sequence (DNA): TGTGCCAGCAGTTACAGAGGTCTTGAAGCTTTCTTT.

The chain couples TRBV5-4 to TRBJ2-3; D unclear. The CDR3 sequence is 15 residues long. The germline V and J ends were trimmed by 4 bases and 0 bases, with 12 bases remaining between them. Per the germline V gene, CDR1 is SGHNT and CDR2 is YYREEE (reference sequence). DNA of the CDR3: TGTGCCAGCAGCCCTTTGCAGTCTAGCACAGATACGCAGTATTTT. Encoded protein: CASSPLQSSTDTQYF. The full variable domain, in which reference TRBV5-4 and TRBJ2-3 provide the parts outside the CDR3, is ETGVTQSPTHLIKTRGQQVTLRCSSQSGHNTVSWYQQALGQGPQFIFQYYREEENGRGNFPPRFSGLQFPNYSSELNVNALELDDSALYLCASSPLQSSTDTQYFGPGTRLTVL.

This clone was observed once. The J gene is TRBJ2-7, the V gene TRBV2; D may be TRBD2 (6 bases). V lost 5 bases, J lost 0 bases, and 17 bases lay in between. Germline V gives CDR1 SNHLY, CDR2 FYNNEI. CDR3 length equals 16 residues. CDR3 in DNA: TGTGCCAGCAGTAGCCCGAGGGAGGCCTCCTCCTACGAGCAGTACTTC. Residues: CASSSPREASSYEQYF.

The CDR3 DNA sequence: TGCGCCAGCAGTCATATCAGTCTGCCGGGGAATAGCAATCAGCCCCAGCATTTT. Amino acids: CASSHISLPGNSNQPQHF. The rearrangement joins TRBV23-1 to TRBJ1-5; D not certain. TRBV23-1 is annotated as an ORF whose role is uncertain. The CDR3 contains 18 residues. Trimming removed 3 bases from V and 0 bases from J, with 18 bases in between.

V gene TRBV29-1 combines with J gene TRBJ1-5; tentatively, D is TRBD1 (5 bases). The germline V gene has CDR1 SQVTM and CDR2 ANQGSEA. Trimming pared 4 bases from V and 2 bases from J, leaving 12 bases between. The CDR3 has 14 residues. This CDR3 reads CSVGAGSRNQPQHF. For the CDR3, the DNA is TGCAGCGTTGGGGCAGGGAGTCGCAATCAGCCCCAGCATTTT.

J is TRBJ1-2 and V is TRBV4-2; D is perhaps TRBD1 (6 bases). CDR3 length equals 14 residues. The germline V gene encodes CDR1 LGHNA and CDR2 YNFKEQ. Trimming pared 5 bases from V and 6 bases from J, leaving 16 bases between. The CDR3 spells CASSLVQGGNGYTF. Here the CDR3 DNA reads TGTGCCAGCAGCTTGGTACAGGGAGGGAATGGCTACACCTTC.

The CDR3, as DNA: TGTGCCAGCAGTGCGACAGGGGGACGGCCCCAGCATTTT. It yields the protein CASSATGGRPQHF. The V gene is TRBV25-1, the J gene TRBJ1-5; TRBD1 matches at 9 bases. CDR1 MGHDK and CDR2 SYGVNS come from the germline V gene. This CDR3 is built from 13 residues. V shed 4 bases, J shed 9 bases, and the junction held 4 bases outside the gene matches.

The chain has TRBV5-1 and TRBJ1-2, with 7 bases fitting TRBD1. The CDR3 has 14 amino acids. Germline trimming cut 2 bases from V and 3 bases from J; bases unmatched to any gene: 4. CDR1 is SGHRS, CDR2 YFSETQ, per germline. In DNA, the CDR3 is TGCGCCAGCAGCTTTCGAGGACAGGACTATGGCTACACCTTC. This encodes CASSFRGQDYGYTF.

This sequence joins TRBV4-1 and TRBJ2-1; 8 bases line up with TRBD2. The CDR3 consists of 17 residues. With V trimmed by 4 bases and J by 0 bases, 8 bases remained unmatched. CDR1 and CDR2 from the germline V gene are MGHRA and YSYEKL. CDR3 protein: CASSPSGGESSYNEQFF. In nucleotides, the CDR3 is TGCGCCAGCAGCCCCTCGGGGGGGGAGAGCTCCTACAATGAGCAGTTCTTC.

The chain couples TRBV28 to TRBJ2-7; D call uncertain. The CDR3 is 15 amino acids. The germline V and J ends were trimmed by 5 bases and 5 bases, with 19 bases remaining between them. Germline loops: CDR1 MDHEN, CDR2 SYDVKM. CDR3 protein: CASSPFEERHNEQYF. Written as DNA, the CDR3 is TGTGCCAGCAGTCCCTTCGAGGAAAGGCACAACGAGCAGTACTTC.

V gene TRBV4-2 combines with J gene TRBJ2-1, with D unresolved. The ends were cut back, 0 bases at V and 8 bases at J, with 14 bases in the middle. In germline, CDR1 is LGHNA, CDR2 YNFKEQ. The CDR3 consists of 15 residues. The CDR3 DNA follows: TGTGCCAGCAGCCAAGATTTGGAGCGTTCTTATGAGCAGTTCTTC. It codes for CASSQDLERSYEQFF.

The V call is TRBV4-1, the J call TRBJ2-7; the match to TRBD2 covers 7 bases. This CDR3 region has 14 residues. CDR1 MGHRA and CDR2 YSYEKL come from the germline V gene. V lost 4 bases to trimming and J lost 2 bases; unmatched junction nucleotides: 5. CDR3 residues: CASSPQGLTYEQYF. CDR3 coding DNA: TGCGCCAGCAGCCCGCAGGGACTAACCTACGAGCAGTACTTC.

CDR3 sequence: CASSGKSGQRGGYEAFF. The DNA of the CDR3 is TGTGCCAGCAGTGGGAAATCGGGACAGAGGGGGGGGTATGAAGCTTTCTTT. The chain combines TRBV6-4 with TRBJ1-1, with 7 bases aligning to TRBD1. Germline V gene sequence: CDR1 MRHNA, CDR2 SNTAGT. CDR3 length: 17 residues. Germline trimming cut 4 bases from V and 7 bases from J; bases unmatched to any gene: 18.

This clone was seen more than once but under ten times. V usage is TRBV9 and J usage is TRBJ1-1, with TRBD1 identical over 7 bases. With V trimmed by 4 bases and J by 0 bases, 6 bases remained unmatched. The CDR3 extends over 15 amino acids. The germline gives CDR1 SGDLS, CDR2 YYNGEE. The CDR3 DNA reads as TGTGCCAGCAGCTTGACCGGGACAGTGAACACTGAAGCTTTCTTT. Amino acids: CASSLTGTVNTEAFF. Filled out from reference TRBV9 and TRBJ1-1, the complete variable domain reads DSGVTQTPKHLITATGQRVTLRCSPRSGDLSVYWYQQSLDQGLQFLIQYYNGEERAKGNILERFSAQQFPDLHSELNLSSLELGDSALYFCASSLTGTVNTEAFFGQGTRLTVV.

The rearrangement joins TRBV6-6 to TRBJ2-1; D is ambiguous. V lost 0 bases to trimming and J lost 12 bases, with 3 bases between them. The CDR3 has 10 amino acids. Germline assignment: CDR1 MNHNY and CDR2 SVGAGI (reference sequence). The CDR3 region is CASSYSGQFF. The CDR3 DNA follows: TGTGCCAGCAGTTACTCGGGGCAGTTCTTC.

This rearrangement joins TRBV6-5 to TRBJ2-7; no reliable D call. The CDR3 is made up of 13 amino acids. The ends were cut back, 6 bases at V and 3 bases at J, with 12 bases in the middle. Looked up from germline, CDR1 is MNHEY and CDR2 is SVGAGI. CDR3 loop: CASSYGPVYEQYF. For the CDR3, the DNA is TGTGCCAGCAGCTACGGGCCAGTCTACGAGCAGTACTTC.

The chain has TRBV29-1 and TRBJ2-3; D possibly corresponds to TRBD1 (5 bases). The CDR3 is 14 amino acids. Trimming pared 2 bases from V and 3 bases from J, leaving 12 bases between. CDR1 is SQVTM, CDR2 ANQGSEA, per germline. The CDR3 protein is CSVEQGRQTDTQYF. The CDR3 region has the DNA TGCAGCGTTGAACAGGGCAGACAAACAGATACGCAGTATTTT.

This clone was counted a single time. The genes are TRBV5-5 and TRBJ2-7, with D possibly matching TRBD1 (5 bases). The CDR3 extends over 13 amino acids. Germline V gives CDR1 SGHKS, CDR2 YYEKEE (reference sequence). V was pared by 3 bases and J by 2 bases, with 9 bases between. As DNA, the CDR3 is TGTGCCAGCAGCTCCCAGGGCCCCTACGAGCAGTACTTC. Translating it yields CASSSQGPYEQYF.

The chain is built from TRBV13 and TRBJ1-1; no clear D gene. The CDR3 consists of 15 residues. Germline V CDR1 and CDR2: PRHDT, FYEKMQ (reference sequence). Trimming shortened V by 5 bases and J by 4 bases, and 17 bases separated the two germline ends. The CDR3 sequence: CASSGEAGEITEAFF. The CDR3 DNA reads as TGTGCCAGCAGCGGGGAAGCTGGGGAGATCACTGAAGCTTTCTTT.

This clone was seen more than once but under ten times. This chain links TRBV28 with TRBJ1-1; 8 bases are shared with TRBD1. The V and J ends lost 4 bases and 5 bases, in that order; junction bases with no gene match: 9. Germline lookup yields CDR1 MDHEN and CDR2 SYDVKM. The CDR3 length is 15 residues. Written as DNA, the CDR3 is TGTGCCAGCAGTTCCAGGGGGCGGGCGGGGACTGAAGCTTTCTTT. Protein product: CASSSRGRAGTEAFF.

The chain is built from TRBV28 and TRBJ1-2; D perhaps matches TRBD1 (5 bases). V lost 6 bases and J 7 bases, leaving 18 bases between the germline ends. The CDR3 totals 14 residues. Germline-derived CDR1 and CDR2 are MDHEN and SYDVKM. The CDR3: CASSGAQARGGYTF. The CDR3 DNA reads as TGTGCCAGCAGCGGGGCCCAGGCCAGAGGTGGCTACACCTTC.

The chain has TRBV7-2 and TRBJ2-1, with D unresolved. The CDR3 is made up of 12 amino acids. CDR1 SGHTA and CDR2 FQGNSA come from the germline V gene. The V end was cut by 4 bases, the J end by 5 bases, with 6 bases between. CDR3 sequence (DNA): TGTGCCAGCAGCTCATCTAACAATGAGCAGTTCTTC. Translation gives CASSSSNNEQFF.

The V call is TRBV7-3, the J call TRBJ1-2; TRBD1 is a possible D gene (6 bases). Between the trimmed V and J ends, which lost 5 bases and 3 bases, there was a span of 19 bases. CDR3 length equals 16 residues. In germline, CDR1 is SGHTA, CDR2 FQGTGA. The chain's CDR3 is CASSPGPGQAHYGYTF. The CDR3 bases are TGTGCCAGCAGCCCCGGGCCGGGACAAGCCCACTATGGCTACACCTTC.

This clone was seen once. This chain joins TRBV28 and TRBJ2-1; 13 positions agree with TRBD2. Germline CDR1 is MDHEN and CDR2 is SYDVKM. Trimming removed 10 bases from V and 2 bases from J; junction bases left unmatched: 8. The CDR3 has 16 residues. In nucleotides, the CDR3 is TGTGCCACCGAGGGGGGACTAGCGGGGACCTACAATGAGCAGTTCTTC. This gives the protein CATEGGLAGTYNEQFF.

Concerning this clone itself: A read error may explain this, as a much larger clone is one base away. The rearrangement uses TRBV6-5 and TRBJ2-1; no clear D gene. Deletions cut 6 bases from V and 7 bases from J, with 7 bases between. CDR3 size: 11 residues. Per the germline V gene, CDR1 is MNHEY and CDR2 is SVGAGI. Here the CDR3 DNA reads TGTGCCAGCAGCGTGTTGAATGAGCAGTTCTTC. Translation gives CASSVLNEQFF.

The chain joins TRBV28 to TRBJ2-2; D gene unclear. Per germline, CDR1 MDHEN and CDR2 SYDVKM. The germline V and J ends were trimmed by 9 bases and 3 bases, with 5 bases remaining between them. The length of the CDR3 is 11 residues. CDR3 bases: TGTGCCAGTAAGGACACCGGGGAGCTGTTTTTT. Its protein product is CASKDTGELFF.